Presented here are 23 T cell receptor beta chains from one specimen sequenced in a study of T cell responses to AZD1222 COVID-19 vaccine. The data were produced by immunoSEQ multiplex PCR, yet TCRdb's version contains in-frame clones alone and is incomplete. This sample yields around 91,000 clones, of which about 89% are seen a single time; 7.5% to 9.5% belongs to the top ten. Sequencing was performed on peripheral blood, taken 28 days after the second AZD1222 dose. Receptors were obtained from an adult who received the AZD1222 COVID-19 vaccine.

V and J are TRBV30 and TRBJ2-5; D remains ambiguous. V was clipped by 8 bases and J by 0 bases, with 10 bases between them. CDR1 is GTSNPN and CDR2 is SVGIG in the germline V gene (reference sequence). This CDR3 contains 12 residues. The CDR3 is CAGAVYQETQYF. The CDR3 bases are TGTGCCGGAGCAGTGTACCAAGAGACCCAGTACTTC.

In nucleotides, the CDR3 is TGCGCCAGCAGTGGGGGACAGGCGGACTATGGCTACACCTTC. This translates into CASSGGQADYGYTF. The chain has TRBV10-1 and TRBJ1-2; 8 bases agree with TRBD1. This CDR3 has 14 amino acids. From germline, CDR1 is WNHNN and CDR2 SYGVQD (reference sequence). The junction had 4 bases not matched to a gene; V was cut back by 4 bases and J by 3 bases.

V usage is TRBV12-5 and J usage is TRBJ2-1; no clear D gene. Germline loops: CDR1 LGHNT, CDR2 FRNRAP. The CDR3 spans 12 residues. Deletions cut 4 bases from V and 7 bases from J, with 8 bases between. CDR3 loop: CASGSRRNEQFF. The CDR3 DNA is TGTGCTAGTGGTTCAAGACGGAATGAGCAGTTCTTC.

The rearrangement links TRBV28 to TRBJ1-2; TRBD1 matches at 8 bases. The ends lost 5 bases at V and 4 bases at J; junction bases unmatched: 9. CDR3 length equals 15 residues. The germline V gene encodes CDR1 MDHEN and CDR2 SYDVKM. DNA for the CDR3: TGTGCCAGCAGTCAAGGTTCAGGGGGCAGCTATGGCTACACCTTC. Protein: CASSQGSGGSYGYTF.

The chain is built from TRBV7-2 and TRBJ1-3, with D maybe TRBD1 (6 bases). Germline assignment: CDR1 SGHTA and CDR2 FQGNSA. V was trimmed by 3 bases and J by 0 bases, leaving 9 bases between them. CDR3 length equals 15 residues. Here the CDR3 reads CASSLRGGSGNTIYF. The CDR3 coding sequence is TGTGCCAGCAGCTTGAGGGGGGGCTCTGGAAACACCATATATTTT.

This chain joins TRBV9 and TRBJ2-2; no firm D call. Germline CDR1 and CDR2: SGDLS and YYNGEE. Trimming stripped 3 bases from V and 8 bases from J, with 11 bases between. The CDR3 totals 13 residues. Written as DNA, the CDR3 is TGTGCCAGCAGCGGTCCAGGAGTGGGGGAGCTGTTTTTT. Translation gives CASSGPGVGELFF.

V usage is TRBV28 and J usage is TRBJ2-1, with TRBD2 matching 12 bases. With V trimmed by 1 base and J by 7 bases, 5 bases remained unmatched. The CDR3 is 16 amino acids. The germline CDR1 and CDR2 sequences are MDHEN and SYDVKM. The CDR3 loop reads CASSLYRLAGANEQFF. The CDR3 nucleotides are TGTGCCAGCAGTTTATACCGACTAGCGGGAGCAAATGAGCAGTTCTTC.

This chain links TRBV7-8 with TRBJ2-1; 9 bases agree with TRBD1. V was pared by 5 bases and J by 9 bases, with 11 bases of the junction left unmatched. CDR1 and CDR2 (germline): SGHVS, FQNEAQ. The CDR3 extends over 15 amino acids. CDR3: CASSRGGTGTIEQFF. The DNA for the CDR3 is TGTGCCAGCAGCCGAGGGGGGACAGGGACAATTGAGCAGTTCTTC. The full variable domain, rest sourced from reference TRBV7-8 and TRBJ2-1, is GAGVSQSPRYKVAKRGQDVALRCDPISGHVSLFWYQQALGQGPEFLTYFQNEAQLDKSGLPSDRFFAERPEGSVSTLKIQRTQQEDSAVYLCASSRGGTGTIEQFFGPGTRLTVL.

V is TRBV11-2 and J is TRBJ2-1, with TRBD2 matching over 7 bases. Per germline, CDR1 SGHAT and CDR2 FQNNGV. After removal of 3 bases from V and 2 bases from J, the junction contained 16 bases not matched to a gene. The CDR3 is made up of 19 amino acids. The DNA of the CDR3 is TGTGCCAGCAGCTTTGGCCCCCAATTGGCTAGCGGCCCCTACAATGAGCAGTTCTTC. Amino acid sequence: CASSFGPQLASGPYNEQFF.

This chain joins TRBV24-1 and TRBJ2-2, with 13 nucleotides matching TRBD2. CDR1 is KGHDR and CDR2 is SFDVKD in the germline V gene. This CDR3 is 16 amino acids long. Trimming at V came to 4 bases and at J to 6 bases, leaving 4 bases not matched to a gene. The CDR3 is CATSDPTSGRAGELFF. The CDR3 bases are TGTGCCACCAGTGACCCAACTAGCGGGAGGGCCGGGGAGCTGTTTTTT.

The J gene is TRBJ1-4, the V gene TRBV6-6; D remains ambiguous. The CDR3 covers 13 residues. Germline assignment: CDR1 MNHNY and CDR2 SVGAGI (reference sequence). V was shortened by 2 bases and J by 7 bases, with 8 bases between the two germline ends. CDR3: CASSYGTGEKLFF. In DNA, the CDR3 is TGTGCCAGCAGTTACGGTACCGGTGAAAAACTGTTTTTT.

The rearrangement joins TRBV10-3 to TRBJ2-5, with D possibly TRBD1 on 6 matching bases. The length of the CDR3 is 14 residues. Germline assignment: CDR1 ENHRY and CDR2 SYGVKD. The ends were cut back, 0 bases at V and 10 bases at J, with 15 bases in the middle. CDR3 nucleotide sequence: TGTGCCATCAGTGAGTCGCACGAAGGGGGATTCCAGTACTTC. This translates into CAISESHEGGFQYF.

This chain joins TRBV7-2 and TRBJ1-2; D is uncertain. There are 14 residues in the CDR3. From germline, CDR1 is SGHTA and CDR2 FQGNSA. Trimming pared 4 bases from V and 0 bases from J, leaving 9 bases between. CDR3 sequence: CASSWTPTNYGYTF. CDR3 in DNA: TGTGCCAGCAGCTGGACCCCTACTAACTATGGCTACACCTTC.

J is TRBJ2-7 and V is TRBV30; D not resolved. The CDR3 contains 11 residues. Germline-derived CDR1 and CDR2 are GTSNPN and SVGIG (reference sequence). The ends were cut back, 5 bases at V and 4 bases at J, with 9 bases in the middle. The CDR3 here is CAWDRGYEQYF. The CDR3 DNA sequence: TGTGCCTGGGACCGAGGATACGAGCAGTACTTC.

This chain uses TRBV19 with TRBJ2-7; 11 bases are shared with TRBD1. Losses at the gene ends were 5 bases for V and 6 bases for J; bases not matched to a gene: 6. This CDR3 contains 14 residues. Per germline, CDR1 LNHDA and CDR2 SQIVND (reference sequence). Here the CDR3 reads CASSVRTGGSEQYF. Here the CDR3 DNA reads TGTGCCAGTAGTGTCCGGACAGGGGGCTCCGAGCAGTACTTC.

This chain joins TRBV28 and TRBJ2-7; D gene ambiguous. Germline V gives CDR1 MDHEN, CDR2 SYDVKM. V was clipped by 5 bases and J by 3 bases, with 8 bases between them. The CDR3 loop spans 12 amino acids. The DNA for the CDR3 is TGTGCCAGCAGTCAGCGCGGCTACGAGCAGTACTTC. It specifies CASSQRGYEQYF.

The chain joins TRBV28 to TRBJ1-5; D may be TRBD1 (5 bases). CDR1 MDHEN and CDR2 SYDVKM come from the germline V gene. Deletions cut 5 bases from V and 3 bases from J, with 14 bases between. The CDR3 loop spans 15 amino acids. CDR3 DNA: TGTGCCAGCAGTCGACCCGAGGGGCTCAATCAGCCCCAGCATTTT. It is translated as CASSRPEGLNQPQHF. Filled out from reference TRBV28 and TRBJ1-5, the complete variable domain reads DVKVTQSSRYLVKRTGEKVFLECVQDMDHENMFWYRQDPGLGLRLIYFSYDVKMKEKGDIPEGYSVSREKKERFSLILESASTNQTSMYLCASSRPEGLNQPQHFGDGTRLSIL.

This clone was recorded a few times. The rearrangement joins TRBV27 to TRBJ1-1, with 9 positions matching TRBD1. Germline V gene lookup returns CDR1 MNHEY and CDR2 SMNVEV (reference sequence). V dropped 5 bases and J dropped 2; count of bases not matched to a gene: 18. The CDR3 has 19 amino acids. The DNA for the CDR3 is TGTGCCAGCAGTCCAGGGGACAGGGTGCGTCGAATACTAAACACTGAAGCTTTCTTT. Translation: CASSPGDRVRRILNTEAFF.

The genes are TRBV7-3 and TRBJ2-3; no definite D call. Germline V gene sequence: CDR1 SGHTA, CDR2 FQGTGA. V lost 5 bases and J lost 4, with 13 bases in between. The CDR3 runs to 14 residues. This chain's CDR3 is CASSPRGQADTQYF. CDR3 nucleotide sequence: TGTGCCAGCAGCCCCAGAGGTCAGGCAGATACGCAGTATTTT.

This rearrangement joins TRBV28 to TRBJ1-2; D is undetermined. Germline V CDR1 and CDR2: MDHEN, SYDVKM. This CDR3 region has 13 residues. V was trimmed by 7 bases and J by 1 base, leaving 10 bases between them. The CDR3 sequence: CASIKGDNYGYTF. The CDR3 DNA reads TGTGCCAGCATCAAGGGTGATAACTATGGCTACACCTTC.

The chain carries TRBV19 and TRBJ2-1; D is unclear. The germline gives CDR1 LNHDA, CDR2 SQIVND (reference sequence). This CDR3 region has 16 residues. V lost 7 bases and J lost 3, with 19 bases in between. CDR3: CASMIGIGPGYNEQFF. The CDR3 DNA is TGTGCCAGTATGATTGGTATTGGGCCCGGCTACAATGAGCAGTTCTTC.

For the CDR3, the DNA is TGTGCCAGCTCACACGACAGACGCGGGATATATAGCAATCAGCCCCAGCATTTT. Encoded protein: CASSHDRRGIYSNQPQHF. The chain joins TRBV18 to TRBJ1-5; maybe TRBD1 (5 bases). Trimming shortened V by 4 bases and J by 0 bases, and 19 bases separated the two germline ends. This CDR3 region has 18 residues. Germline values: CDR1 KGHSH, CDR2 LQKENI.

This chain uses TRBV6-5 with TRBJ1-6; 7 nucleotides agree with TRBD1. V lost 7 bases and J lost 10; bases outside the gene matches: 13. Per germline, CDR1 MNHEY and CDR2 SVGAGI. The CDR3 is 15 amino acids. The CDR3 loop is CASTPGMGRGSPLHF. CDR3 nucleotides: TGTGCCAGCACCCCTGGGATGGGCAGGGGGTCACCCCTCCACTTT.